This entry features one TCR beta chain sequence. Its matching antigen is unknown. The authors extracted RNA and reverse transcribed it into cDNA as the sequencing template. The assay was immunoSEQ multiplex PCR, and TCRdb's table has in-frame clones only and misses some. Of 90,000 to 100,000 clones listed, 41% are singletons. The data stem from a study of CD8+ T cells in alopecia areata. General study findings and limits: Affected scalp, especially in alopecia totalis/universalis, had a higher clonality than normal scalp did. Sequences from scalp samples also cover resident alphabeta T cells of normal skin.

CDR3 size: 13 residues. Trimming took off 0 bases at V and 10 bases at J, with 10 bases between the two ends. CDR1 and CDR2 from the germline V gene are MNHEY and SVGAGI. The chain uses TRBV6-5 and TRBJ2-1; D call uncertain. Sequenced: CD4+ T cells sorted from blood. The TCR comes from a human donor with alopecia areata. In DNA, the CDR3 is TGTGCCAGCAGTTACTCGATAGGAAAAGAGCAGTTCTTC. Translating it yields CASSYSIGKEQFF.